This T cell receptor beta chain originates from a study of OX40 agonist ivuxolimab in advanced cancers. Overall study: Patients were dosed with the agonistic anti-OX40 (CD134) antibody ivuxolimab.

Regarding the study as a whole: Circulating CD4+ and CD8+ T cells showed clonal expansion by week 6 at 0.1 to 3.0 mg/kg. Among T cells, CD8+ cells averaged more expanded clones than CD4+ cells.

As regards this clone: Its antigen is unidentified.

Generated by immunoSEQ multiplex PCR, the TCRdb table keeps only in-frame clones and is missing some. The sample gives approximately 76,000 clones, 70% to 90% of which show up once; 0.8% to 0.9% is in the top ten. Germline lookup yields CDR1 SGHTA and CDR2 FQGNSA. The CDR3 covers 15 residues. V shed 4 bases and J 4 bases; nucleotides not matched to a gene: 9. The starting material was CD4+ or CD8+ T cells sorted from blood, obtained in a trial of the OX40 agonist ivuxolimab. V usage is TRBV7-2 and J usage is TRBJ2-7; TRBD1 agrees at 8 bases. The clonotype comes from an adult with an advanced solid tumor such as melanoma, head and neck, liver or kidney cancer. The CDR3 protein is CASSSFTDRVYEQYF. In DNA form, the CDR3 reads TGTGCCAGCAGCTCGTTCACGGACAGGGTTTACGAGCAGTACTTC. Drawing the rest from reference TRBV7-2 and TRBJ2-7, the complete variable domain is GAGVSQSPSNKVTEKGKDVELRCDPISGHTALYWYRQSLGQGLEFLIYFQGNSAPDKSGLPSDRFSAERTGGSVSTLTIQRTQQEDSAVYLCASSSFTDRVYEQYFGPGTRLTVT.